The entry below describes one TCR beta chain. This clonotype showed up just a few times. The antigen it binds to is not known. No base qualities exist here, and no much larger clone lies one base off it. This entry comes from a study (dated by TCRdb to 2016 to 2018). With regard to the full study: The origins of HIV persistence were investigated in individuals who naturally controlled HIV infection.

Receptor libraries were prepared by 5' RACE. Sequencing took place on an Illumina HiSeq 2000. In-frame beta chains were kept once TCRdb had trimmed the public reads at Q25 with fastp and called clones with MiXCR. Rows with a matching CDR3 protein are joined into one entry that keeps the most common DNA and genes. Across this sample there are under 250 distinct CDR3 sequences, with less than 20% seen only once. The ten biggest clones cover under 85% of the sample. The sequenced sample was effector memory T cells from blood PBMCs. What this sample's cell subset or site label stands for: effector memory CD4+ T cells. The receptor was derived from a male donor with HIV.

The CDR3 protein is CASSYSGSLSYEQYF. The nucleotide sequence reads as follows: TGTGCCAGCAGTTACTCTGGCTCCCTCTCCTACGAGCAGTACTTC. The V and J segments used are TRBV6-5 and TRBJ2-7, with no confident D gene call. Relative to germline, V is 0 bases shorter and J is 0 bases shorter, with 9 bases between their ends. The CDR3 measures 15 amino acids from cysteine to phenylalanine. Just the 45-base CDR3 DNA is kept, in frame starting at base 1. From the germline V gene, CDR1 is MNHEY and CDR2 is SVGAGI.